Detailed here is one TCR beta chain. Antigen: not known. The identical CDR3 is also encoded by other nucleotide sequences in the sample. The CDR3 loop spans 12 amino acids. Germline V lookup: CDR1 MDHEN, CDR2 SYDVKM. The germline V and J ends were trimmed by 7 bases and 4 bases, with 8 bases remaining between them. The sample originates from a study of T cell responses to AZD1222 COVID-19 vaccine. Study findings and constraints: Just five or six AZD1222 recipients were seropositive at baseline. Repertoire collection took place solely once the T cell response had peaked. White British donors predominated, females outnumbered males, and clonal diversity was possibly underestimated. The breadth and depth of Spike-specific TCRs increased once two AZD1222 doses had been given.

Clones were sequenced by immunoSEQ multiplex PCR, and TCRdb holds only the in-frame ones, with some missing. The table has 170,000 or so clones, approximately 92% seen once. The TCR was taken from an adult who received the MenACWY meningococcal vaccine as a control. The rearrangement uses TRBV28 and TRBJ1-5; possible D gene TRBD1, 5 bases. This sample comprised peripheral blood, obtained 28 days after the second dose of the MenACWY control vaccine. In DNA form, the CDR3 reads TGTGCCAGCACAGACAGTAATCAGCCCCAGCATTTT. Translating it yields CASTDSNQPQHF.